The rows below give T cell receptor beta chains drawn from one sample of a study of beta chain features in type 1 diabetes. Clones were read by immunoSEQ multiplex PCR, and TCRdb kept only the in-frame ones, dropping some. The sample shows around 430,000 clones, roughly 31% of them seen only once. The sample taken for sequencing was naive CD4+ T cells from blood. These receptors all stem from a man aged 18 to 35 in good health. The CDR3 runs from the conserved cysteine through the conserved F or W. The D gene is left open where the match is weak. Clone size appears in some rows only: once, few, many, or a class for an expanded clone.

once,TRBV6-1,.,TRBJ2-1,CASSERQVDYNEQFF,TGTGCCAGCAGTGAAAGGCAGGTCGACTACAATGAGCAGTTCTTC
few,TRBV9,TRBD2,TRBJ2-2,CASSARGPGGSPPGELFF,TGTGCCAGCAGCGCTCGCGGTCCGGGCGGGAGTCCCCCCGGGGAGCTGTTTTTT
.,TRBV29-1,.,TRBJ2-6,CSAEEGNVLTF,TGCAGCGCTGAGGAAGGGAACGTCCTGACTTTC
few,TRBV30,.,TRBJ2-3,CAWSVKQDTQYF,TGTGCCTGGAGTGTCAAGCAGGATACGCAGTATTTT
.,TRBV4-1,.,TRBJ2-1,CASSRPVGDEQFF,TGCGCCAGCAGCCGCCCAGTAGGGGATGAGCAGTTCTTC
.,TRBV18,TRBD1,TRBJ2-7,CASSPDRVGEQYF,TGTGCCAGCTCACCGGACAGGGTTGGGGAGCAGTACTTC
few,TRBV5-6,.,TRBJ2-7,CASSLGGKSYEQYF,TGTGCCAGCAGCTTGGGCGGGAAGTCCTACGAGCAGTACTTC
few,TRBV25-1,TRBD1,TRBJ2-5,CASSEPTGGRETQYF,TGTGCCAGCAGTGAACCGACAGGGGGAAGGGAGACCCAGTACTTC
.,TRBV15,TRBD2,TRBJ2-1,CATSRPVAGVYNEQFF,TGTGCCACCAGCAGGCCTGTAGCGGGGGTTTACAATGAGCAGTTCTTC
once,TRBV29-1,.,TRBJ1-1,CSVALRAKNTEAFF,TGCAGCGTTGCCTTAAGAGCGAAGAACACTGAAGCTTTCTTT
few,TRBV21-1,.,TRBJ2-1,CASSRRLAGERMGEQFF,TGTGCCAGCAGCAGAAGACTAGCGGGAGAAAGGATGGGTGAGCAGTTCTTC
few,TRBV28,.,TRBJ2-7,CASTPHDGGRYEQYF,TGTGCCAGCACCCCGCACGACGGGGGTCGCTACGAGCAGTACTTC
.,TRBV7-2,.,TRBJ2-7,CASSLRSWQASWEQYF,TGTGCCAGCAGCTTAAGATCTTGGCAGGCCTCTTGGGAGCAGTACTTC
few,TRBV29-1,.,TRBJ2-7,CSVDVWSGAEQYF,TGCAGCGTTGATGTTTGGTCAGGGGCCGAGCAGTACTTC
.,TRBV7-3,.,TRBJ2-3,CASSLMGTDTQYF,TGTGCCAGCAGCTTAATGGGGACAGATACGCAGTATTTT
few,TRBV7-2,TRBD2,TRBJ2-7,CASSLTGTTLYEQYF,TGTGCCAGCAGCCTGACCGGGACTACCCTCTACGAGCAGTACTTC
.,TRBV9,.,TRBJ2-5,CASSVAPGLQETQYF,TGTGCCAGCAGCGTAGCTCCAGGGCTCCAAGAGACCCAGTACTTC
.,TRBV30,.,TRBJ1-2,CAWSPNAEGYTF,TGTGCCTGGAGTCCAAATGCTGAGGGCTACACCTTC
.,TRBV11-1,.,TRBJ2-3,CASRGQSTDTQYF,TGTGCCAGCAGAGGACAGTCCACAGATACGCAGTATTTT
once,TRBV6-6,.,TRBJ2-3,CASSHLTDTQYF,TGTGCCAGCAGCCACCTCACAGATACGCAGTATTTT
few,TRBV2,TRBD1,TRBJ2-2,CASSGTGGGGELFF,TGTGCCAGCAGCGGGACAGGGGGCGGCGGGGAGCTGTTTTTT
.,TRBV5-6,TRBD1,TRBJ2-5,CASSSPGQGEVTQYF,TGTGCCAGCAGCTCCCCGGGACAGGGGGAGGTGACCCAGTACTTC
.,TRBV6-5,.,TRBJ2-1,CASSYSKWGSYNEQFF,TGTGCCAGCAGTTACTCGAAATGGGGCTCCTACAATGAGCAGTTCTTC
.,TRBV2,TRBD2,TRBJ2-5,CASSRGLAGGQETQYF,TGTGCCAGCAGTCGCGGACTAGCGGGAGGACAAGAGACCCAGTACTTC
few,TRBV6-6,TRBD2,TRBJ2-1,CASSYRAGGMNEQFF,TGTGCCAGCAGTTACCGAGCGGGAGGAATGAATGAGCAGTTCTTC
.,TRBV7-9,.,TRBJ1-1,CASSPRLNTEAFF,TGTGCCAGCAGCCCCCGGCTCAACACTGAAGCTTTCTTT
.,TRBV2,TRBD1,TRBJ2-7,CASRRMGQAFINF,TGTGCCAGCAGAAGAATGGGACAGGCCTTTATCAACTTC
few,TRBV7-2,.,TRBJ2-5,CASSLAQTGEETQYF,TGTGCCAGCAGCTTAGCGCAGACGGGGGAAGAGACCCAGTACTTC
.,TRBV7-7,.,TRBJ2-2,CASSLRRQGGTGELFF,TGTGCCAGCAGCTTACGTCGGCAGGGCGGAACCGGGGAGCTGTTTTTT
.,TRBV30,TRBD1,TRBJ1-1,CAWSSLGGATHTEAFF,TGTGCCTGGAGTTCCTTAGGGGGCGCGACTCACACTGAAGCTTTCTTT
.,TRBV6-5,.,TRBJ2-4,CASSDRGNIQYF,TGTGCCAGCAGTGACAGAGGAAACATTCAGTACTTC
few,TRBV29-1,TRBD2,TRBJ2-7,CSVEDRGGTYEQYF,TGCAGCGTTGAAGATAGGGGAGGGACCTACGAGCAGTACTTC
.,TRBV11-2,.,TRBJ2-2,CASSLVLAPNTGELFF,TGTGCCAGCAGCTTAGTTCTAGCGCCGAACACCGGGGAGCTGTTTTTT
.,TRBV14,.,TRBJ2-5,CASSRRRGGGQETQYF,TGTGCCAGCAGCAGAAGGCGGGGCGGCGGGCAAGAGACCCAGTACTTC
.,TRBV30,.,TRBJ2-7,CAWAGQPSYEQYF,TGTGCCTGGGCGGGACAGCCCTCCTACGAGCAGTACTTC
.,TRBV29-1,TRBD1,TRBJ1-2,CSARGGRAEAYGYTF,TGCAGCGCCCGAGGGGGCAGGGCGGAGGCCTATGGCTACACCTTC
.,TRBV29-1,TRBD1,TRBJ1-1,CSFGQGEAFF,TGCAGCTTTGGACAGGGAGAAGCTTTCTTT
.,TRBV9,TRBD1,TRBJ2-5,CASSVEGQGAQYF,TGTGCCAGCAGCGTAGAGGGCCAGGGGGCCCAGTACTTC
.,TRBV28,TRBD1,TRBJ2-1,CASSLSPDRGKNEQFF,TGTGCCAGCAGTTTATCCCCAGACAGGGGGAAGAATGAGCAGTTCTTC
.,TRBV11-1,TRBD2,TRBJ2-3,CASSATSGRTDTQYF,TGTGCCAGCAGCGCGACTAGCGGGAGAACAGATACGCAGTATTTT
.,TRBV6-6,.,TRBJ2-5,CASSYSKETQYF,TGTGCCAGCAGTTACTCTAAAGAGACCCAGTACTTC
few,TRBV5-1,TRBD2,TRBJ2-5,CASSSAPPGLGSETQYF,TGCGCCAGCAGCTCCGCTCCTCCGGGACTAGGATCGGAGACCCAGTACTTC
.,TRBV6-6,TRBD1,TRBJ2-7,CASSYPGDRGFHEQYF,TGTGCCAGCAGTTACCCCGGGGACAGGGGATTCCACGAGCAGTACTTC
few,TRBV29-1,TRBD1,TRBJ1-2,CSVEMTGDNYGYTF,TGCAGCGTTGAAATGACAGGGGATAACTATGGCTACACCTTC